Shown below are 15 T cell receptor beta chains from a single sample sequenced in a study of high-grade serous ovarian cancer treatment subgroups (dated by TCRdb to the early 2020s). Libraries were made using the immunoSEQ multiplex PCR assay. In TCRdb, the immuneACCESS table is reduced to in-frame sequences with V and J assigned. These tables do not hold every clone; where another copy was compared, an unresolved V gene accounts for under half, and the others remain unexplained. The sample table shows some 590 clones, and about four fifths are seen once. The top ten clonotypes cover around 11% of the sample. Collection of tumor samples took place before definitive surgery or chemotherapy. The sequenced material came from tumor tissue. These receptors originate from a human donor with high-grade serous ovarian cancer.

This clone qualifies as large (0.1 to 1%). This chain links TRBV19 with TRBJ2-3; D gene uncertain. The V gene's germline CDR1 is LNHDA and CDR2 SQIVND (reference sequence). Trimming pared 6 bases from V and 4 bases from J, leaving 8 bases between. The CDR3 has 12 amino acids. CDR3 residues: CASSAWADTQYF. The CDR3 DNA sequence: TGTGCCAGTAGCGCGTGGGCAGATACGCAGTATTTT.

This sequence joins TRBV4-2 and TRBJ2-4, with 13 bases fitting TRBD2. Trimming cost V 1 base and J 11 bases; bases outside gene matches: 14. Germline loops: CDR1 LGHNA, CDR2 YNFKEQ. The CDR3 is 18 residues long. The CDR3 nucleotides read TGTGCCAGCAGCCAAGCTACCGGGACTAGCGGGGAGGGGGGTTTTCAGTACTTC. Translating it yields CASSQATGTSGEGGFQYF.

The chain combines TRBV13 with TRBJ1-1; perhaps TRBD1 as D (6 bases). Trimming took off 1 base at V and 5 bases at J, with 17 bases between the two ends. The CDR3 is made up of 16 amino acids. Germline V gene sequence: CDR1 PRHDT, CDR2 FYEKMQ (reference sequence). The CDR3 bases are TGTGCCAGCAGCTTAGCGAGGGGCAGGGGAGATACTGAAGCTTTCTTT. It specifies CASSLARGRGDTEAFF.

This chain links TRBV19 with TRBJ2-7, with a possible D match to TRBD2 (6 bases). V was shortened by 6 bases and J by 5 bases, with 14 bases between the two germline ends. There are 13 residues in the CDR3. Germline V gene lookup returns CDR1 LNHDA and CDR2 SQIVND (reference sequence). DNA of the CDR3: TGTGCCAGTAGACGACCGGGACTCAACGAGCAGTACTTC. Its translation is CASRRPGLNEQYF.

The rearrangement uses TRBV7-2 and TRBJ2-1, with D perhaps matching TRBD2 (6 bases). The V end lost 5 bases, the J end lost 8 bases, and 19 bases lay between the germline ends. Germline V gene lookup returns CDR1 SGHTA and CDR2 FQGNSA. The CDR3 has 15 residues. The CDR3 bases are TGTGCCAGCAGCCCCCCGGGACTCCGCTTCGATGAGCAGTTCTTC. Its translation: CASSPPGLRFDEQFF.

This chain links TRBV7-9 with TRBJ1-6; D may be TRBD1 (5 bases). In germline, CDR1 is SEHNR, CDR2 FQNEAQ (reference sequence). V lost 1 base and J lost 0, with 7 bases in between. The CDR3 sequence is 16 residues long. The CDR3 sequence: CASSLDRGSYNSPLHF. The DNA for the CDR3 is TGTGCCAGCAGCTTAGATAGGGGCTCCTATAATTCACCCCTCCACTTT.

The CDR3 coding sequence is TGTGCCAGAAGCTTGGCCCCCGGGACTAGCGGGTACGGACCTACCGCAGATACGCAGTATTTT. Encoded protein: CARSLAPGTSGYGPTADTQYF. The chain has TRBV5-3 and TRBJ2-3, with 12 bases fitting TRBD2. TRBV5-3 is known as an ORF, though its function is uncertain. CDR3 length: 21 residues. V lost 0 bases to trimming and J lost 4 bases; unmatched junction nucleotides: 18.

The chain recombines TRBV27 with TRBJ2-2; no definite D call. CDR1 is MNHEY, CDR2 SMNVEV, per germline (reference sequence). This CDR3 is built from 15 residues. Trimming shortened V by 3 bases and J by 0 bases, and 8 bases separated the two germline ends. The CDR3 DNA is TGTGCCAGCAGTTTGTACCAGCCGAACACCGGGGAGCTGTTTTTT. It codes for CASSLYQPNTGELFF.

The chain links TRBV18 to TRBJ1-3; D ambiguous. The CDR3 length is 14 residues. Deletions cut 6 bases from V and 4 bases from J, with 13 bases between. Germline CDR1 and CDR2: KGHSH and LQKENI. The CDR3 bases are TGTGCCAGCTCCATACAATCTTCAGGAAACACCATATATTTT. This sequence encodes CASSIQSSGNTIYF.

The chain uses TRBV4-3 and TRBJ2-2; tentatively, D is TRBD1 or TRBD2 (5 bases each). There are 16 residues in the CDR3. Germline lookup yields CDR1 LGHNA and CDR2 YSLEER. V was clipped by 1 base and J by 5 bases, with 14 bases between them. CDR3 in amino acids: CASSQVLGERTGELFF. CDR3 DNA: TGCGCCAGCAGCCAAGTTTTAGGGGAGAGGACCGGGGAGCTGTTTTTT.

The chain links TRBV12-5 to TRBJ2-2; D is possibly TRBD1 (7 bases). Deletions cut 7 bases from V and 6 bases from J, with 24 bases between. Germline CDR1 and CDR2: LGHNT and FRNRAP. The CDR3 has 17 amino acids. The CDR3 loop reads CASASPRGARLSGELFF. The CDR3, as DNA: TGTGCTAGTGCCTCACCCAGGGGGGCGCGACTGTCCGGGGAGCTGTTTTTT.

The chain combines TRBV6-5 with TRBJ1-1; D unclear. In germline, CDR1 is MNHEY, CDR2 SVGAGI. V lost 5 bases, J lost 5 bases, and 12 bases lay in between. The CDR3 covers 13 residues. The CDR3 nucleotides read TGTGCCAGCAGTATTTTTAGGGCGACTGAAGCTTTCTTT. Translation gives CASSIFRATEAFF.

This clone was observed a single time. The J gene is TRBJ1-1, the V gene TRBV5-1, with D perhaps TRBD1 (5 bases). The V end was cut by 0 bases, the J end by 1 base, with 13 bases between. Germline V lookup: CDR1 SGHRS, CDR2 YFSETQ. This CDR3 is built from 16 residues. CDR3: CASSLGRAGTNTEAFF. The CDR3 nucleotides read TGCGCCAGCAGCTTGGGTCGGGCAGGGACGAACACTGAAGCTTTCTTT.

This clone has only one observation. The chain links TRBV7-8 to TRBJ2-7; D uncertain. The CDR3 is made up of 12 amino acids. V lost 3 bases, J lost 6 bases, and 9 bases lay in between. CDR1 is SGHVS and CDR2 is FQNEAQ in the germline V gene. CDR3: CASSFRSAEQYF. CDR3 sequence (DNA): TGTGCCAGCAGCTTCCGGTCTGCCGAGCAGTACTTC.

V usage is TRBV5-1 and J usage is TRBJ2-3, with no clear D. This CDR3 has 14 residues. Germline lookup yields CDR1 SGHRS and CDR2 YFSETQ. The V and J ends lost 4 bases and 0 bases respectively, with 9 bases between them. The CDR3 bases are TGCGCCAGCAGCCGTGAACCTAGCACAGATACGCAGTATTTT. Residues: CASSREPSTDTQYF.